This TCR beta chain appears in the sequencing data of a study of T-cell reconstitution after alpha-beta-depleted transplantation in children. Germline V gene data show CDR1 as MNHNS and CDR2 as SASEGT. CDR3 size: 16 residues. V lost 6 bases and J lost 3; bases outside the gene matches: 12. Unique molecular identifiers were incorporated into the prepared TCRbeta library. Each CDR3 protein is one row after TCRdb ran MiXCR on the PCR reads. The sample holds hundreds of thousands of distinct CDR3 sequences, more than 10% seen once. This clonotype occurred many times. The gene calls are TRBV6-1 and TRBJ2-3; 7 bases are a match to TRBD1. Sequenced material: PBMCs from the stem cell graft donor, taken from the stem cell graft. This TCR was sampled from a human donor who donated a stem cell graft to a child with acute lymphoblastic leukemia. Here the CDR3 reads CASSLSTGVGTDTQYF. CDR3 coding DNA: TGTGCCAGCAGCTTGAGCACAGGGGTTGGGACAGATACGCAGTATTTT.